The 11 T cell receptor beta chains below come from one sample, sequenced in a study of blood T cell repertoires in COVID-19. Sequencing was performed with immunoSEQ multiplex PCR; in TCRdb, only in-frame clones are kept and a portion is missing. Of fewer than 350,000 clones listed, around 90% were seen once; the top ten hold about 1.8%. The sequencing sample was made of PBMCs or T cells enriched from blood (not recorded which). The receptors shown here come from a woman aged 18-35 years with acute COVID-19.

The genes are TRBV2 and TRBJ2-5; tentatively, D is TRBD2 (7 bases). The germline gives CDR1 SNHLY, CDR2 FYNNEI. Trimming stripped 4 bases from V and 4 bases from J, with 25 bases between. This CDR3 spans 18 amino acids. This chain's CDR3 is CASSGWSWREMGAETQYF. The CDR3 DNA follows: TGTGCCAGCAGTGGGTGGTCGTGGCGGGAGATGGGGGCAGAGACCCAGTACTTC.

This chain links TRBV28 with TRBJ2-1, with 9 bases that match TRBD1. J was trimmed by 8 bases and V by 3 bases; bases with no gene match: 8. Per the germline V gene, CDR1 is MDHEN and CDR2 is SYDVKM. The CDR3 is 15 amino acids. The CDR3 DNA follows: TGTGCCAGCAGTTTCCGGGACAGGGTTTCGTATGAGCAGTTCTTC. Amino acid sequence: CASSFRDRVSYEQFF.

Concerning this clone itself: The sample holds other DNA sequences that translate to the same CDR3. This chain joins TRBV27 and TRBJ1-1; a possible D gene is TRBD1 (6 bases). CDR1 and CDR2 (germline): MNHEY, SMNVEV (reference sequence). V was cut by 0 bases and J by 1 base, with 6 bases left in between. The CDR3 sequence is 14 residues long. DNA for the CDR3: TGTGCCAGCAGTTTATCGGGGGCGAACACTGAAGCTTTCTTT. This gives the protein CASSLSGANTEAFF.

The chain links TRBV30 to TRBJ1-6, with TRBD1 matching over 7 bases. V lost 2 bases to trimming and J lost 14 bases; unmatched junction nucleotides: 6. CDR1 and CDR2 (germline): GTSNPN, SVGIG (reference sequence). This CDR3 comprises 12 residues. This chain's CDR3 is CAWSPGGGTLHF. In DNA, the CDR3 is TGTGCCTGGAGTCCGGGAGGGGGCACCCTCCACTTT.

This clone was observed a single time. The chain joins TRBV3-1 (or the pseudogene TRBV3-2) to TRBJ2-1; tentatively, D is TRBD2 (6 bases). The length of the CDR3 is 14 residues. Trimming pared 1 base from V and 8 bases from J, leaving 12 bases between. The V gene's germline CDR1 is LGHDT and CDR2 YNNKEL (reference sequence). As DNA, the CDR3 is TGTGCCAGCAGCCAAGGTTCGGGAGTGGATGAGCAGTTCTTC. This translates into CASSQGSGVDEQFF.

This clone has just a few counts. The rearrangement links TRBV6-5 to TRBJ2-7; TRBD1 is a possible D gene (6 bases). The CDR3 is 15 residues long. Germline lookup yields CDR1 MNHEY and CDR2 SVGAGI. V lost 4 bases, J lost 3 bases, and 16 bases lay in between. The CDR3 DNA sequence: TGTGCCAGCAGTTCCCCTGGACAGAGCCACTACGAGCAGTACTTC. Translating gives CASSSPGQSHYEQYF.

The V and J genes are TRBV9 and TRBJ2-6; unclear D gene. Trimming shortened V by 0 bases and J by 0 bases, and 4 bases separated the two germline ends. Germline CDR1 reads SGDLS; CDR2 reads YYNGEE. There are 15 residues in the CDR3. In nucleotides, the CDR3 is TGTGCCAGCAGCGTAGTCAGCTCTGGGGCCAACGTCCTGACTTTC. Translating gives CASSVVSSGANVLTF. Full variable domain (outside the CDR3, taken from reference TRBV9 and TRBJ2-6): DSGVTQTPKHLITATGQRVTLRCSPRSGDLSVYWYQQSLDQGLQFLIQYYNGEERAKGNILERFSAQQFPDLHSELNLSSLELGDSALYFCASSVVSSGANVLTFGAGSRLTVL.

The chain carries TRBV2 and TRBJ1-5, with 8 bases matching TRBD1. The germline V gene has CDR1 SNHLY and CDR2 FYNNEI. The CDR3 is made up of 16 amino acids. J lost 3 bases, V lost 6 bases, and 10 bases had no gene match. CDR3 residues: CASSVMTGALNQPQHF. The CDR3 bases are TGTGCCAGCAGCGTAATGACAGGGGCACTCAATCAGCCCCAGCATTTT.

The V call is TRBV28, the J call TRBJ2-4, with 13 positions matching TRBD2. In germline, CDR1 is MDHEN, CDR2 SYDVKM. This CDR3 is 16 amino acids long. With 6 bases clipped from V and 7 bases from J, the junction kept 9 bases outside the gene matches. The CDR3: CASSPGLAGARNIQYF. The CDR3, as DNA: TGTGCCAGCAGCCCTGGACTAGCGGGGGCCCGGAACATTCAGTACTTC.

This chain joins TRBV6-5 and TRBJ2-6; D is perhaps TRBD1 (6 bases). The CDR3 covers 13 residues. Germline CDR1 MNHEY, CDR2 SVGAGI. Trimming cost V 6 bases and J 4 bases, with 7 bases left between them. CDR3 in DNA: TGTGCCAGCAGAACAGGGGGGGCCAACGTCCTGACTTTC. Protein: CASRTGGANVLTF.

The V call is TRBV12-5, the J call TRBJ1-2, with D unclear. V was cut by 4 bases and J by 4 bases, with 13 bases left in between. Per the germline V gene, CDR1 is LGHNT and CDR2 is FRNRAP. The CDR3 totals 14 residues. CDR3 loop: CASGSAPGLYGYTF. CDR3 nucleotide sequence: TGTGCTAGTGGTTCTGCTCCAGGCCTCTATGGCTACACCTTC.